Following are 14 T cell receptor beta chains from one sample sequenced in a study of somatic mutations in cytotoxic T cells in rheumatoid arthritis. Measured with immunoSEQ multiplex PCR; TCRdb has only the in-frame clones, and not every one. The sample yields about 25,000 clones, 70% to 80% seen once. Sequencing used CD8+ T cells sorted from blood. Receptor source: a woman aged 18-30 years in good health.

The rearrangement links TRBV4-2 to TRBJ2-1; D not resolved. V was clipped by 1 base and J by 4 bases, with 2 bases between them. The CDR3 spans 12 residues. CDR1 is LGHNA, CDR2 YNFKEQ, per germline. The CDR3 region has the DNA TGTGCCAGCAGCCAAGGATACAATGAGCAGTTCTTC. Translated, it gives CASSQGYNEQFF.

This clone was observed a single time. The chain carries TRBV28 and TRBJ1-6; TRBD1 might be the D (6 bases). The V end was cut by 2 bases, the J end by 10 bases, with 15 bases between. The length of the CDR3 is 15 residues. Germline CDR1 reads MDHEN; CDR2 reads SYDVKM. Here the CDR3 DNA reads TGTGCCAGCAGTTTAGGGCAGGGGTACAGGTCACCCCTCCACTTT. Translation: CASSLGQGYRSPLHF.

In DNA form, the CDR3 reads TGTGCCACACACCCAGGGGCTAAGGAAGGGGATGAGCAGTTCTTC. It translates to CATHPGAKEGDEQFF. This chain links TRBV10-3 with TRBJ2-1; tentatively, D is TRBD1 (6 bases). This CDR3 contains 15 residues. Germline V gene data show CDR1 as ENHRY and CDR2 as SYGVKD. V was trimmed by 10 bases and J by 8 bases, leaving 24 bases between them.

This clone was seen just once. V usage is TRBV18 and J usage is TRBJ2-7, with 8 positions matching TRBD1. V was clipped by 3 bases and J by 5 bases; unmatched bases: 6. Germline V gives CDR1 KGHSH, CDR2 LQKENI. This CDR3 comprises 14 residues. CDR3 nucleotide sequence: TGTGCCAGCTCACCTGGACAGGGTTTGGACGAGCAGTACTTC. Translating gives CASSPGQGLDEQYF.

V and J are TRBV7-9 and TRBJ1-5; D might be TRBD1 (5 bases). Germline-derived CDR1 and CDR2 are SEHNR and FQNEAQ (reference sequence). Deletions cut 1 base from V and 7 bases from J, with 8 bases between. The CDR3 is made up of 13 amino acids. CDR3 protein: CASSLGGWQPQHF. Here the CDR3 DNA reads TGTGCCAGCAGCTTAGGGGGCTGGCAGCCCCAGCATTTT.

This rearrangement joins TRBV27 to TRBJ2-1; TRBD2 agrees at 9 bases. Germline V gives CDR1 MNHEY, CDR2 SMNVEV (reference sequence). V trimming: 5 bases; J trimming: 1 base; junction bases outside the gene matches: 3. This CDR3 contains 15 residues. The CDR3 sequence: CASSQAGGSYNEQFF. The CDR3 nucleotides are TGTGCCAGCAGTCAAGCGGGAGGTTCCTACAATGAGCAGTTCTTC.

CDR3 sequence reads: CASSQRREGSYEQYF. CDR3 in DNA: TGTGCCAGCAGCCAAAGAAGGGAGGGGTCCTACGAGCAGTACTTC. The gene calls are TRBV4-2 and TRBJ2-7, with 7 positions matching TRBD2. Germline CDR1 is LGHNA and CDR2 is YNFKEQ. The CDR3 length is 15 residues. Trimming cost V 2 bases and J 1 base; bases outside gene matches: 5.

The V call is TRBV29-1, the J call TRBJ2-5; no clear D gene. The DNA end is more similar to TRBJ2-7, so the J call may be wrong. CDR3 length equals 12 residues. The V gene's germline CDR1 is SQVTM and CDR2 ANQGSEA. The CDR3 is CSVARENHEQYF. CDR3 nucleotide sequence: TGCAGCGTCGCTAGGGAAAACCACGAGCAGTACTTC.

The chain couples TRBV6-1 to TRBJ2-1; 10 bases agree with TRBD2. The germline CDR1 and CDR2 sequences are MNHNS and SASEGT. Trimming at V came to 8 bases and at J to 2 bases, leaving 6 bases not matched to a gene. The CDR3 has 15 residues. The CDR3: CASGGGLAAYNEQFF. DNA of the CDR3: TGTGCCAGCGGGGGCGGACTAGCGGCCTACAATGAGCAGTTCTTC.

The V call is TRBV30, the J call TRBJ2-2; tentative D call: TRBD2 (5 bases). Between the trimmed V and J ends, which lost 4 bases and 4 bases, there was a span of 16 bases. Germline values: CDR1 GTSNPN, CDR2 SVGIG (reference sequence). This CDR3 comprises 15 residues. CDR3 bases: TGTGCCTGGACCCCTGGTGAGGGCTTCACCGGGGAGCTGTTTTTT. As protein: CAWTPGEGFTGELFF.

In DNA form, the CDR3 reads TGTGCCAGCAGCTCCGGGACTTCGCCCGGGGAGCTGTTTTTT. It is translated as CASSSGTSPGELFF. This rearrangement joins TRBV7-2 to TRBJ2-2, with D maybe TRBD2 (6 bases). With 4 bases removed from V and 6 bases from J, the gap between germline ends came to 12 bases. Germline loops: CDR1 SGHTA, CDR2 FQGNSA. The CDR3 is made up of 14 amino acids. The full variable domain, completed using reference TRBV7-2 and TRBJ2-2, is GAGVSQSPSNKVTEKGKDVELRCDPISGHTALYWYRQSLGQGLEFLIYFQGNSAPDKSGLPSDRFSAERTGGSVSTLTIQRTQQEDSAVYLCASSSGTSPGELFFGEGSRLTVL.

The chain employs TRBV27 and TRBJ2-2; 7 bases agree with TRBD2. There are 16 residues in the CDR3. V lost 0 bases, J lost 3 bases, and 4 bases stayed unmatched. CDR1 MNHEY and CDR2 SMNVEV come from the germline V gene (reference sequence). Here the CDR3 reads CASSLSAGSDTGELFF. The CDR3 DNA follows: TGTGCCAGCAGTTTATCAGCGGGGTCGGACACCGGGGAGCTGTTTTTT.

As regards this clone: No DNA is shown, since the ends of the CDR3 on it are uncertain; the CDR3 is the one TCRdb lists. The J gene is TRBJ2-2, the V gene TRBV21-1; the DNA was not used to check the table's D call, TRBD1. TRBV21-1 is an annotated pseudogene. The CDR3 has 17 amino acids, counting both end residues. The CDR3 is CASSTRVGQGNTGELFF.

This clone has just one count. The genes are TRBV5-4 and TRBJ1-2; the D gene is possibly TRBD1 (5 bases). This CDR3 contains 14 residues. The germline V gene has CDR1 SGHNT and CDR2 YYREEE (reference sequence). V dropped 7 bases and J dropped 5 bases, with 18 bases sitting between them. CDR3 amino acids: CASSQGVTPYGYTF. In DNA, the CDR3 is TGTGCCAGCTCCCAGGGAGTGACTCCATATGGCTACACCTTC.